The clone carrying this T cell receptor beta chain was observed at least ten times. The authors built TCR beta libraries using iRepertoire HTBI primers and Arm-PCR of CDR3 regions. TCRdb reprocessed the multiplex PCR reads via MiXCR and lists one record per CDR3 protein. The sample includes some 330,000 distinct CDR3 sequences, 12% of them seen just once. Documented time point: newly diagnosed GD, antithyroid drugs for less than 3 months. PBMC RNA served as the TCR library source. The sample comes from a study of regulatory T cells in long-lasting Graves disease. Between the trimmed V and J ends, which lost 1 base and 0 bases, there was a span of 6 bases. CDR3 length: 15 residues. The germline V gene has CDR1 SGHVS and CDR2 FQNEAQ. The same sample was also studied in work on T cells in Graves' hyperthyroidism and ophthalmopathy. This second report adds: The TCR CDR3 was amplified in a first-round RT-PCR using the HTBI primer set.

The source is a woman aged 18-35 years with Graves disease. The input for sequencing was peripheral blood mononuclear cells (PBMCs), taken at new diagnosis, from a patient treated with antithyroid drugs. V usage is TRBV7-8 and J usage is TRBJ2-2; unclear D gene. The chain's CDR3 is CASSLEQTNTGELFF. The CDR3 nucleotides are TGTGCCAGCAGCTTAGAACAGACGAACACCGGGGAGCTGTTTTTT.